This T cell receptor beta chain was captured in a study of cytomegalovirus exposure and HLA in healthy donors (dated by TCRdb to about 2017). A note on the overall study: An earlier analysis of under 600 of the donors reported 250 to 300 Gb of sequence data and roughly 100 million unique TCR beta sequences from about 179 million T cells. An early release that covered about 600 HLA-typed donors contained around 300 gigabases of sequencing data and tens of millions of unique TCR sequences. The genetic ancestry cluster associated with self-reported Caucasian donors included approximately 85% of the 398 genotyped donors. The aim of the study was to test whether cataloging public T cell receptors could identify signatures of past pathogen exposure. The study profiled the T cell repertoires of under 850 subjects by immunosequencing and related them to cytomegalovirus serostatus. A separate validation cohort of 90 to 150 different subjects was used in addition to the 666-subject first cohort. High-throughput TCR immunosequencing, statistical association of individual TCRs with disease status, and machine learning were combined to predict cytomegalovirus infection status. A later analysis re-analyzed previously published TCR beta repertoires from hundreds of donors and added high-resolution HLA genotyping to study TCR occurrence patterns. The later analysis used no new phenotypic data to find candidate immune exposures, relying instead on TCR beta sequences and their occurrence across donors. An earlier analysis of about 600 of the donors used high-throughput TCR beta sequencing to judge whether each TCR beta V gene segment behaved as functional or pseudogenic. Donor age, sex, ethnicity and CMV serostatus were collected together with the repertoire data. Genome-wide SNP genotypes for about 55% of the roughly 670 donors were used in a later genetic analysis, which treated that subset as a discovery cohort. Every repertoire in the discovery cohort had been generated on one and the same sequencing platform. Class I and class II HLA loci were covered by the typing at four-digit resolution. Typing coverage differed by locus: A, B, C, DRB1 and DQB1 were typed in about 620-630 donors, DQA1 in about 500, DPA1 in 606, and DPB1 in 400 to 480. Because of strong linkage in the cohort, 4 to 6 DR-DQ haplotypes were treated as single units for association and clustering. Across around 400 genotyped donors of the cohort, an average of roughly 200,000 unique TCR beta nucleotide sequences per donor were sequenced, and approximately 17% of those sequences were non-productive.

The trim is 3 bases for V and 5 bases for J, with a gap of 10 bases between the germline ends. For CDR1 and CDR2, the germline V gene (reference sequence) lists LNHDA and SQIVND. Reading from cysteine to phenylalanine, the CDR3 counts 13 amino acids. Just the 39-base CDR3 DNA is kept, in frame starting at base 1. Libraries were made using the immunoSEQ multiplex PCR assay. A mixture of 60 forward primers for TCR Vbeta segments and 13 reverse primers for TCR Jbeta segments was used in the multiplex PCR. The CDR3 region of rearranged TCR beta genes was amplified from genomic DNA with a multiplex PCR assay. On the Illumina HiSeq System, the amplified TCR beta libraries were sequenced as 87-base-pair reads. The original pipeline was this. A later analysis tallied about 77 million unique TCR beta chains across the 550 to 850 repertoires, and 10 million to 11 million of those chains were shared by two or more donors. To remove PCR and sequencing errors, raw reads were error-corrected and collapsed into unique sequences using a nearest-neighbor algorithm that merged closely related sequences. To assign V, D and J gene segments, CDR3 sequences were aligned to IMGT reference sequences. For a sequence to be retained, a match of at least six nucleotides to both a V gene segment and a J gene segment was required. A rearrangement counted as productive if the CDR3 had no stop codons and remained in frame with V and J, and every other rearrangement counted as non-productive. Following IMGT convention, CDR3 was defined as the stretch from the second conserved V-encoded cysteine to the conserved J-encoded phenylalanine. In an earlier analysis of just under 600 of the donors, sequences lacking an unambiguous match to a single V gene segment were excluded. In an earlier analysis of roughly 600 of the donors, a V segment was called functional when productive rearrangements were above 56.7%, and segregating when the standard deviation between donors exceeded 5%. A statistical classification framework was built for diagnosing cytomegalovirus status from the catalog of TCR beta chain sequences. V and J gene assignment, in a later analysis, came from comparing TCR nucleotide sequences with IMGT/GENE-DB human TR gene sequences. Using the TCRdist pipeline, a later analysis assigned CDR3 sequences along with most-parsimonious VDJ recombination scenarios. In a later analysis, each TCR beta chain was defined by its CDR3 amino acid sequence together with its V-gene family, and reads without a unique V-gene family were excluded. In a later analysis, fewer than 600 highly shared, low-generation-probability nucleotide sequences were removed to address suspected cross-contamination and a sequencing artifact. In a later analysis, a clonal expansion index for each public chain was calculated from normalized within-repertoire ranks of inferred template counts. In a later analysis, generation probabilities were computed using a VDJ recombination model fitted to out-of-frame rearrangements, and the results were checked against IGoR. In a later analysis, hypergeometric tests were used to score TCR-TCR, TCR-HLA and TCR-CMV co-occurrence, with a repertoire-size bias correction applied to TCR pairs. A later analysis estimated false discovery rates by permuting HLA or CMV assignments 20 times. In a later analysis, co-occurring TCRs were grouped using DBSCAN, with TCRdist sequence similarity added in when clustering inside HLA-allele-positive subsets. Repertoires with fewer than 30,000 or more than 120,000 public chains, plus five repertoires with anomalous nucleotide sharing, were excluded from co-occurrence clustering. What TCRdb holds here is the immuneACCESS table cut down to in-frame rearrangements. Part of the clones is not present; checked against another copy, under half of the missing clones reflect an unresolved V gene, and the others are unexplained. V and J calls and clone size come straight from that table; D and trimming were deduced from the DNA. The sample's own table lists 25,000 to 30,000 clones. The ten largest clones add up to 0.71% of the sample.

Study-wide conclusions, independent of this receptor: At a false discovery rate of 0.05, a later analysis linked about 16,000 TCR beta sequences to specific HLA alleles. Strong co-occurrence of HLA alleles, especially DR and DQ, made assigning TCR associations to individual alleles difficult. The authors suggested that the approach could potentially be generalized to other disease states and immunological phenotypes. A cluster of highly shared sequence variants was judged likely to be a technical artifact of the sequencing pipeline. Linkage disequilibrium might explain the correlated functional status among segregating V segments, but an unknown experimental factor could not be ruled out. The study listed approximately 150 TCR beta chains as associated with cytomegalovirus. Cytomegalovirus status was reported to be diagnosed by the classifier with high specificity and sensitivity in both the original and validation cohorts. CMV serostatus was the only immune exposure information available for the cohort. In a later analysis, several top co-occurrence clusters were reported to appear linked to parvovirus B19, influenza, CMV and Epstein-Barr virus. In a later analysis, TCR association rates were found to vary across HLA loci, with the most associated TCRs seen for DRB1 alleles and the fewest for HLA-C alleles. Compared with the approximately 670-donor mean, donors in an Asian-associated ancestry cluster had fewer N-insertions in productive TCRs, according to a later genetic analysis. Most CMV-associated TCR beta chains appeared to be HLA-restricted in a later analysis, and the HLA associations seemed to be driven largely by CMV exposure. Sequencing depth was assumed to be roughly uniform across donors in the presence/absence analyses, though that assumption may not hold. Because the 87-base-pair reads could not distinguish some IMGT-functional V segments, including TRBV6-2 and TRBV6-3, those segments were excluded. Because HLA typing was missing for some donors at each locus, association tests included only the typed subset. A further reported finding was that TCR beta sequences accurately predicted the HLA-A and HLA-B alleles for most subjects in the first cohort. Three of the identified cytomegalovirus-associated TCR beta chains were confirmed in vitro to be specific for cytomegalovirus antigens. While some public TCRs were present in many individuals, most TCR sequences turned up only very rarely across donors. In a later genetic analysis, a missense DCLRE1C variant was associated with V-gene and J-gene trimming of TCR beta chains, and the association was replicated in an independent cohort. Broadly in line with IMGT annotations, most TCR beta V segments showed up in productive rearrangements about 87% or about 30% of the time in an earlier analysis of about 500 of the donors. Because counts were too low, seventeen rarely observed V segments, including chromosome 9 orphons, were left out of the earlier analysis of about 500 of the donors. In a later analysis, HLA-associated TCR beta chains showed more clonal expansion and lower generation probabilities than non-associated chains that were equally common. The cohort was sequenced for TCR beta chains only, and without alpha or paired-chain data the features that could be detected were limited.

The cohort consisted of 650 to 700 healthy bone marrow donors. At the time of sampling, every cohort member was nominally healthy, though immune exposures that went unrecorded were likely present. The donor tested CMV seronegative and was one of the 352 seronegative cohort members. Each donor provided a peripheral blood sample, and peripheral blood mononuclear cells were used for TCR beta sequencing. Genomic DNA extraction from the blood cell samples was performed with the Qiagen DNeasy Blood Extraction Kit. A remark on this clone: Its antigen remains undetermined.

This sequence originates from a man under 40 in good health and CMV-seronegative. Here the chain combines TRBV19 and TRBJ2-5, with the D gene too uncertain to name. Sequencing was carried out using PBMCs. The nucleotide sequence reads as follows: TGTGCCAGTAGTATTAATAGCCGGGAGACCCAGTACTTC. This encodes CASSINSRETQYF. The full variable domain, completed from the reference TRBV19 and TRBJ2-5 proteins outside the CDR3, reads DGGITQSPKYLFRKEGQNVTLSCEQNLNHDAMYWYRQDPGQGLRLIYYSQIVNDFQKGDIAEGYSVSREKKESFPLTVTSAQKNPTAFYLCASSINSRETQYFGPGTRLLVL.